This is a list of T cell receptor beta chains from one sample in a study of TIL therapy for anti-PD-1-resistant metastatic lung cancer. Generated by immunoSEQ multiplex PCR, the TCRdb table keeps only in-frame clones and is missing some. The table has several thousand clones, 76% seen once. The input for sequencing was tumor tissue, taken at baseline. The receptors were gathered from a person aged 25 to 85 with non-small cell lung cancer. Each CDR3 is given with its conserved first and last residue. D genes are given only for firm matches. Part of the rows lack a size; the others show once, few, many or a class for expanded clones.

NA | NA | TRBJ1-2 | TRBV7-9 | TGTGCCAGCAGCCCCGGACAGCGGCACGGCTACACCTTC | CASSPGQRHGYTF
NA | once | TRBJ2-2 | TRBV5-1 | TGCGCCAGCAGCTTATCAGGGGAGCCTTCCGGGGAGCTGTTTTTT | CASSLSGEPSGELFF
NA | NA | TRBJ2-6 | TRBV10-3 | TGTGCCATCAGTCCCAGTGGGGGGGCAGCCGAGTCTGGGGCCAACGTCCTGACTTTC | CAISPSGGAAESGANVLTF
NA | NA | TRBJ1-1 | TRBV4-3 | TGCGCCAGCAGCCTCGATACTACGGTTAAAGCTTTCTTT | CASSLDTTVKAFF
NA | NA | TRBJ1-1 | TRBV2 | TGTGCCAGCAGTGTGGCAGGAAGGGGCACTGAAGCTTTCTTT | CASSVAGRGTEAFF
NA | NA | TRBJ1-5 | TRBV9 | TGTGCCAGCAGCGTAGACGGCTCCACGGGGCCCCAGCATTTT | CASSVDGSTGPQHF
TRBD2 | NA | TRBJ2-1 | TRBV6-4 | TGTGCCAGCAGTGACTCGGGCGGGGGATCCTACAATGAGCAGTTCTTC | CASSDSGGGSYNEQFF
TRBD1 | NA | TRBJ2-7 | TRBV5-4 | TGTGCCAGCAGCCCCCCCGGACAGGTTTACGAGCAGTACTTC | CASSPPGQVYEQYF
TRBD1 | NA | TRBJ1-1 | TRBV11-2 | TGTGCCAGCAGCCCTGACAGGGGGATGGGGGGAGCTTTCTTT | CASSPDRGMGGAFF
TRBD1 | once | TRBJ2-2 | TRBV11-3 | TGTGCCAGCAGCTTAGGAAGGGGGCAGGTCACCGGGGAGCTGTTTTTT | CASSLGRGQVTGELFF
NA | NA | TRBJ2-7 | TRBV6-5 | TGTGCCAGCAGACCTCCCGTGGGGGGTTTCCACGAGCAGTACTTC | CASRPPVGGFHEQYF
NA | NA | TRBJ2-5 | TRBV7-2 | TGTGCCAGCAGCTTAGCCCTAACCCAAGAGACCCAGTACTTC | CASSLALTQETQYF
NA | NA | TRBJ1-1 | TRBV27 | TGTGCCAGCAGTTTCATAAGGGGTACTGAAGCTTTCTTT | CASSFIRGTEAFF
NA | NA | TRBJ2-1 | TRBV7-6 | TGTGCCAGCAGCTTAGTAGGCGGGAACAATGAGCAGTTCTTC | CASSLVGGNNEQFF
NA | NA | TRBJ2-7 | TRBV6-5 | TGTGCCAGCAGCGAATACTACGAGCAGTACTTC | CASSEYYEQYF
NA | NA | TRBJ1-3 | TRBV6-1 | TGTGCCAGCAGTGATTCAGTGGACTCTGGAAACACCATATATTTT | CASSDSVDSGNTIYF
TRBD1 | few | TRBJ2-6 | TRBV6-1 | TGTGCCAGCAGTGCCCGGACAGGGGATCACGTCCTGACTTTC | CASSARTGDHVLTF
NA | once | TRBJ2-7 | TRBV12-2 | TGTGCAAGTCGCTTAGCGTTTTCCGGGACAGCAAACTACGAGCAGTACTTC | CASRLAFSGTANYEQYF
NA | NA | TRBJ2-3 | TRBV5-1 | TGCGCCAGCAGCTTGGGCCAGGAATGGCACTCAGATACGCAGTATTTT | CASSLGQEWHSDTQYF
TRBD1 | NA | TRBJ1-1 | TRBV18 | TGTGCCAGCTCACCAGGACAGGGCCCCCGTGGCACTGAAGCTTTCTTT | CASSPGQGPRGTEAFF
NA | medium-sized | TRBJ2-1 | TRBV7-9 | TGTGCCAGCAGCCCTAGGACAGGGGGCGAACTAGCGGGAGACGAGCAGTTCTTC | CASSPRTGGELAGDEQFF
TRBD1 | NA | TRBJ2-1 | TRBV9 | TGTGCCAGCAGCGTCAGGACAGGGATGGAGAGCTCCTACAATGAGCAGTTCTTC | CASSVRTGMESSYNEQFF
NA | NA | TRBJ2-7 | TRBV11-3 | TGTGCCAGCAGCTCGAGTCAAAGACTGTTCTACGAGCAGTACTTC | CASSSSQRLFYEQYF
NA | NA | TRBJ1-1 | TRBV11-2 | TGTGCCAGCAGCTTAGAGGTGCTTATTGGAGCTTTCTTT | CASSLEVLIGAFF
TRBD2 | NA | TRBJ2-1 | TRBV14 | TGTGCCAGCAGCAGGCTCCGACTAGCGAGCAATGAGCAGTTCTTC | CASSRLRLASNEQFF
NA | once | TRBJ2-1 | TRBV6-5 | TGTGCCAGCAGTTACCGAAATGAGCAGTTCTTC | CASSYRNEQFF
NA | once | TRBJ1-5 | TRBV19 | TGTGCCAGTAAGGAGGGCCTCGGTATTCTACCCCAGCATTTT | CASKEGLGILPQHF
NA | NA | TRBJ1-5 | TRBV7-2 | TGTGCCAGCAGCGGCGGGTCTTCTGTCCGGGAGCCCCAGCATTTT | CASSGGSSVREPQHF
TRBD1 | NA | TRBJ1-2 | TRBV5-4 | TGTGCCAGCAGCTCTAGAGGGACAGTCAACTATGGCTACACCTTC | CASSSRGTVNYGYTF
TRBD2 | NA | TRBJ2-1 | TRBV7-2 | TGTGCCAGCAGCTTAATGGAGTATAGCGGGGGCCCCAATGAGCAGTTCTTC | CASSLMEYSGGPNEQFF
NA | NA | TRBJ2-1 | TRBV20-1 | TGCAGTGCTAAGGGGCCCCATGAGCAGTTCTTC | CSAKGPHEQFF
TRBD1 | NA | TRBJ1-3 | TRBV7-8 | TGTGCCAGCAGCGCCCGGGACAGGACACTCTCTGGAAACACCATATATTTT | CASSARDRTLSGNTIYF
TRBD2 | NA | TRBJ2-7 | TRBV5-8 | TGTGCCAGCAGCTTGGCCAGCGGGAGGGTTTCCGAGCAGTACTTC | CASSLASGRVSEQYF
NA | few | TRBJ1-2 | TRBV5-6 | TGTGCCAGCTCGCTTGTGTCTAACTATGGCTACACCTTC | CASSLVSNYGYTF
NA | NA | TRBJ1-3 | TRBV2 | TGTGCCAGCAGCCTGGAAGGGATAACTTCTGGAAACACCATATATTTT | CASSLEGITSGNTIYF
NA | NA | TRBJ2-5 | TRBV20-1 | TGCAGTGCCTCGACGGGGGATCAGTACTTC | CSASTGDQYF
NA | NA | TRBJ2-3 | TRBV5-1 | TGCGCCAGCAGCTTAGACGGAGGCTATTCCACAGATACGCAGTATTTT | CASSLDGGYSTDTQYF
NA | NA | TRBJ2-1 | TRBV4-3 | TGCGCCAGCAGCCAAGTAGGCCGCGGAGGGTCGAATGAGCAGTTCTTC | CASSQVGRGGSNEQFF
NA | NA | TRBJ2-7 | TRBV27 | TGTGCCAGCAGTCCAAGAGGGGGGGCGGGCTACGAGCAGTACTTC | CASSPRGGAGYEQYF